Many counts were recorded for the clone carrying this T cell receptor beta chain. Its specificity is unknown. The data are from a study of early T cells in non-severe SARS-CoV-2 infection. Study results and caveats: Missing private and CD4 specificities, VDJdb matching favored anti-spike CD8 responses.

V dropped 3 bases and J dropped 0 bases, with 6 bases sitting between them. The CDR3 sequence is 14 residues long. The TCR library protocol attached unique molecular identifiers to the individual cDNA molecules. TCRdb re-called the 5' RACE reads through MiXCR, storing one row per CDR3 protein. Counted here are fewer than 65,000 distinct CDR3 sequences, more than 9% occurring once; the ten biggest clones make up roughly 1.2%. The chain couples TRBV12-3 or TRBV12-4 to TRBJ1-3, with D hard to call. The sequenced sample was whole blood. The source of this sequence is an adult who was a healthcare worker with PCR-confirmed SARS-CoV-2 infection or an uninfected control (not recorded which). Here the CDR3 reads CASSLGSSGNTIYF. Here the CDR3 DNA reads TGTGCCAGCAGTTTGGGAAGCTCTGGAAACACCATATATTTT.